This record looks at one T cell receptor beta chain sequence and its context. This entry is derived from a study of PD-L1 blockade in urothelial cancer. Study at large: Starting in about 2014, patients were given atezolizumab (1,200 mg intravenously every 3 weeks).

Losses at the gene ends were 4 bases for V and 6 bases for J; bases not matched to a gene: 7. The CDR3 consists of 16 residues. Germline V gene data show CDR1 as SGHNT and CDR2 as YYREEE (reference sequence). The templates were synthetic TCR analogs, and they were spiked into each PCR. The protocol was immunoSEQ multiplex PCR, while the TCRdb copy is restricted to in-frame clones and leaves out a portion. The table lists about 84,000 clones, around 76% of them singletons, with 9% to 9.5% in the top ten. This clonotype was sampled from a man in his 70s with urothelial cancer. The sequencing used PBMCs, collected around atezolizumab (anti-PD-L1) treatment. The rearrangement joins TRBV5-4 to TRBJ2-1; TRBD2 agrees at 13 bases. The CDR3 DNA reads TGTGCCAGCAGCCCTACTAGCGGGGGGGCATTCAATGAGCAGTTCTTC. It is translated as CASSPTSGGAFNEQFF.